These 3 T cell receptor beta chains share one sample of origin, sequenced in a study of CD8 T cells in Susac syndrome. The authors reverse transcribed roughly 0.45 to 1 ug RNA with random hexamers. TCRdb re-analysed the immunoSEQ multiplex PCR reads in MiXCR, keeping a single row per CDR3 protein. The sample records approximately 190,000 distinct CDR3 sequences, about 94% being singletons. The sample taken for sequencing was CD4+ T cells from PBMCs. The source is a human donor with Susac syndrome.

The chain couples TRBV18 to TRBJ2-5; the D call may be TRBD1 or TRBD2 (5 bases each). The germline V gene has CDR1 KGHSH and CDR2 LQKENI. The CDR3 is made up of 17 amino acids. V gave up 1 base and J gave up 2 bases, with 17 bases separating them. The CDR3 is CASSPLSGTPDQETQYF. CDR3 DNA: TGTGCCAGCTCACCACTATCCGGGACGCCAGATCAAGAGACCCAGTACTTC.

The V call is TRBV5-6, the J call TRBJ1-1, with 10 bases that match TRBD1. Losses at the gene ends were 5 bases for V and 8 bases for J; bases not matched to a gene: 9. CDR3 length: 14 residues. Germline-derived CDR1 and CDR2 are SGHDT and YYEEEE. The CDR3: CASSLGGGQGEAFF. DNA of the CDR3: TGTGCCAGCAGTCTGGGAGGGGGACAGGGGGAAGCTTTCTTT.

The chain joins TRBV5-1 to TRBJ1-2, with 7 bases identical to TRBD1. The CDR3 has 13 residues. Germline lookup yields CDR1 SGHRS and CDR2 YFSETQ. V shed 8 bases, J shed 4 bases, and the junction held 8 bases outside the gene matches. CDR3 sequence (DNA): TGCGCCAGTACCATAACAGGGGCCTATGGCTACACCTTC. This translates into CASTITGAYGYTF.